What follows are 13 T cell receptor beta chains derived from one specimen sequenced in a study of cytomegalovirus exposure and HLA in healthy donors. A multiplex PCR was run with 60 Vbeta primers and 13 Jbeta primers. TCRdb keeps only in-frame clones here, not all; method: immunoSEQ multiplex PCR. This table holds 200,000 to 250,000 clones, around 80% found once. Sequencing was carried out using PBMCs. The receptors shown here come from a woman in her thirties or forties in good health and CMV-seronegative.

This sequence joins TRBV2 and TRBJ2-5, with TRBD1 matching 7 bases. The V gene end was trimmed by 6 bases and the J gene end by 3 bases; junction bases not matched to a gene: 4. The CDR3 consists of 13 residues. Germline CDR1 reads SNHLY; CDR2 reads FYNNEI. The CDR3 sequence is CASSGTVKETQYF. CDR3 bases: TGTGCCAGCAGCGGGACAGTGAAAGAGACCCAGTACTTC.

The chain combines TRBV2 with TRBJ1-6, with 7 nucleotides matching TRBD1. Trimming removed 3 bases from V and 8 bases from J; junction bases left unmatched: 1. From germline, CDR1 is SNHLY and CDR2 FYNNEI. CDR3 length equals 13 residues. CDR3 in DNA: TGTGCCAGCAGTGACAGGGGGGATTCACCCCTCCACTTT. Translation gives CASSDRGDSPLHF. The full variable domain, completed using reference TRBV2 and TRBJ1-6, is EPEVTQTPSHQVTQMGQEVILRCVPISNHLYFYWYRQILGQKVEFLVSFYNNEISEKSEIFDDQFSVERPDGSNFTLKIRSTKLEDSAMYFCASSDRGDSPLHFGNGTRLTVT.

DNA for the CDR3: TGTGCCAGCAGCCCGACTATCATGGAGACCCAGTACTTC. It translates to CASSPTIMETQYF. J is TRBJ2-5 and V is TRBV5-4, with D possibly TRBD2 on 5 matching bases. This CDR3 region has 13 residues. The V and J ends lost 4 bases and 5 bases respectively, with 12 bases between them. Germline V gives CDR1 SGHNT, CDR2 YYREEE (reference sequence).

This rearrangement joins TRBV11-2 to TRBJ1-5; 12 bases align to TRBD1. V lost 5 bases, J lost 7 bases, and 6 bases stayed unmatched. From germline, CDR1 is SGHAT and CDR2 FQNNGV. There are 15 residues in the CDR3. In DNA, the CDR3 is TGTGCCAGCAGCCCGGGACAGGGGGCCGGGCAGCCCCAGCATTTT. Its translation is CASSPGQGAGQPQHF. The variable domain in full, with the rest retrieved from reference TRBV11-2 and TRBJ1-5, is EAGVAQSPRYKIIEKRQSVAFWCNPISGHATLYWYQQILGQGPKLLIQFQNNGVVDDSQLPKDRFSAERLKGVDSTLKIQPAKLEDSAVYLCASSPGQGAGQPQHFGDGTRLSIL.

This chain uses TRBV4-1 with TRBJ2-1; 7 nucleotides align to TRBD2. Trimming cost V 0 bases and J 4 bases; bases outside gene matches: 9. The CDR3 is made up of 17 amino acids. In germline, CDR1 is MGHRA, CDR2 YSYEKL. CDR3 in DNA: TGCGCCAGCAGCCAAGATCGGCAGGGCGGGGGTTACAATGAGCAGTTCTTC. It specifies CASSQDRQGGGYNEQFF.

The chain couples TRBV9 to TRBJ1-3; 8 nucleotides align to TRBD1. The germline V gene encodes CDR1 SGDLS and CDR2 YYNGEE. Trimming removed 2 bases from V and 0 bases from J; junction bases left unmatched: 10. The CDR3 extends over 18 amino acids. The CDR3 reads CASSVGGGQGSSGNTIYF. Here the CDR3 DNA reads TGTGCCAGCAGCGTGGGGGGCGGACAGGGAAGCTCTGGAAACACCATATATTTT.

The chain joins TRBV7-2 to TRBJ1-1; D gene unclear. The CDR3 spans 14 residues. Germline CDR1 SGHTA, CDR2 FQGNSA. Trimming removed 3 bases from V and 2 bases from J, with 10 bases in between. The DNA of the CDR3 is TGTGCCAGCAGCTTGAACCGCGTCAACACTGAAGCTTTCTTT. It codes for CASSLNRVNTEAFF. The full variable domain, its missing parts supplied by reference TRBV7-2 and TRBJ1-1, is GAGVSQSPSNKVTEKGKDVELRCDPISGHTALYWYRQSLGQGLEFLIYFQGNSAPDKSGLPSDRFSAERTGGSVSTLTIQRTQQEDSAVYLCASSLNRVNTEAFFGQGTRLTVV.

This clone was detected only once. J is TRBJ1-6 and V is TRBV7-2, with a possible D match to TRBD1 (6 bases). The CDR3 has 12 amino acids. Germline loops: CDR1 SGHTA, CDR2 FQGNSA. Between the trimmed V and J ends, which lost 11 bases and 7 bases, there was a span of 12 bases. The CDR3 reads CASTGRNSPLHF. In nucleotides, the CDR3 is TGTGCCTCCACAGGGCGGAATTCACCCCTCCACTTT.

The chain links TRBV13 to TRBJ1-4; possibly TRBD1 for D (6 bases). Germline V CDR1 and CDR2: PRHDT, FYEKMQ (reference sequence). This CDR3 has 14 residues. V was clipped by 1 base and J by 8 bases, with 11 bases between them. Here the CDR3 reads CASSLAGVGEKLFF. In nucleotides, the CDR3 is TGTGCCAGCAGCTTAGCAGGGGTCGGAGAAAAACTGTTTTTT.

This CDR3 reads CASSQTGVDGTEAFF. CDR3 sequence (DNA): TGTGCCAGCAGTCAGACAGGGGTAGACGGCACTGAAGCTTTCTTT. The V call is TRBV2, the J call TRBJ1-1, with TRBD1 matching 8 bases. V shed 5 bases and J 4 bases; nucleotides not matched to a gene: 9. The CDR3 runs 15 residues. Germline-derived CDR1 and CDR2 are SNHLY and FYNNEI.

The genes are TRBV5-4 and TRBJ1-1; possibly TRBD1 for D (5 bases). This CDR3 contains 14 residues. V lost 0 bases and J 6 bases, leaving 12 bases between the germline ends. The germline gives CDR1 SGHNT, CDR2 YYREEE (reference sequence). The CDR3 DNA sequence: TGTGCCAGCAGCTTGGGCCAGGGTGGCCCTGAAGCTTTCTTT. Translating it yields CASSLGQGGPEAFF.

The chain couples TRBV20-1 to TRBJ2-5; D might be TRBD2 (6 bases). This CDR3 comprises 11 residues. Per the germline V gene, CDR1 is DFQATT and CDR2 is SNEGSKA (reference sequence). Deletions cut 6 bases from V and 5 bases from J, with 10 bases between. The CDR3 coding sequence is TGCAGTGCCCGGGGAGGCGAGACCCAGTACTTC. Its protein is CSARGGETQYF.

This chain joins TRBV7-3 and TRBJ1-1; 9 bases are a match to TRBD1. The CDR3 contains 14 residues. Unmatched junction bases numbered 8, after V lost 5 bases and J lost 7 bases. The germline V gene has CDR1 SGHTA and CDR2 FQGTGA. The chain's CDR3 is CASSPYGQGSEAFF. The CDR3 region has the DNA TGTGCCAGCAGCCCGTACGGACAGGGGAGTGAAGCTTTCTTT.